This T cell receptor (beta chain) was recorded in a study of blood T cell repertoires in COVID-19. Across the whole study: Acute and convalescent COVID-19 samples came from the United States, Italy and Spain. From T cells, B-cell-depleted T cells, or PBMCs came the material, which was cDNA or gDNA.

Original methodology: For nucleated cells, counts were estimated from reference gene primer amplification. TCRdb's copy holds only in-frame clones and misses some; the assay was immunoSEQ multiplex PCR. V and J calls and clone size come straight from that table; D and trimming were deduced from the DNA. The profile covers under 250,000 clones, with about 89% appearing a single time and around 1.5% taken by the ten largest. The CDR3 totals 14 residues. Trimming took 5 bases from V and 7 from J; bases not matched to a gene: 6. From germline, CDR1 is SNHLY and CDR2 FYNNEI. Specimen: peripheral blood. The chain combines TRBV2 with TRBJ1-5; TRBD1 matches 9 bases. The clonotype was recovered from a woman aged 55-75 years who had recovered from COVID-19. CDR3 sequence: CASSPTGGGQPQHF. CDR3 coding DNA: TGTGCCAGCAGTCCGACAGGGGGAGGACAGCCCCAGCATTTT.